The following is a T cell receptor beta chain sequence with its context. Reverse transcription of roughly 0.5 to 1 ug RNA was carried out with random hexamers. The method of amplification for TCR beta CDR3 was immunoSEQ multiplex PCR, covering 54 Vbeta and 13 Jbeta. MiXCR, applied by TCRdb to the immunoSEQ multiplex PCR reads, yields one record per CDR3 protein. Among some 160,000 distinct CDR3 sequences listed, roughly 94% were seen once. This specimen belongs to a study of CD8 T cells in Susac syndrome. This CDR3 is 15 amino acids long. Trimming removed 8 bases from V and 4 bases from J; junction bases left unmatched: 13. Germline V gives CDR1 DFQATT, CDR2 SNEGSKA (reference sequence). The authors carried out high-throughput sequencing of TCR beta. They applied it to CD8+ and CD4+ T cells obtained from blood. Controls were healthy donors chosen to match patients in age and sex. TEMRA cells were FACS-enriched, with CD8+ and CD4+ T cells isolated negatively.

This rearrangement joins TRBV20-1 to TRBJ2-3; 9 bases are shared with TRBD2. The specimen was CD4+ T cells from PBMCs. This TCR came from a human donor in good health. The CDR3 DNA follows: TGCAGTTTCACCGAGGCTAGCGGGAACTCAGATACGCAGTATTTT. This encodes CSFTEASGNSDTQYF.